The 10 T cell receptor beta chains listed next were all sequenced from one sample in a study of T cells in localized non-small cell lung cancer (dated by TCRdb to between 2020 and 2021). The library was made by the immunoSEQ multiplex PCR assay. The clones in this table, taken by TCRdb from immuneACCESS, are in-frame only. Not every clone is retained; where verified, under half of the shortfall comes from an unresolved V gene, and the cause of the rest is unknown. The table for this sample lists about 33,000 clones; around nine tenths of them were counted only once. The ten largest clones add up to approximately 7.7% of the sample. The input for sequencing was peripheral blood, taken before any cancer treatment. These receptors came from a female donor of 60 years or more with stage I lung adenocarcinoma.

V and J are TRBV7-9 and TRBJ1-2; 7 positions match TRBD1. Germline V gene data show CDR1 as SEHNR and CDR2 as FQNEAQ (reference sequence). Trimming cost V 1 base and J 6 bases; bases outside gene matches: 2. The CDR3 totals 13 residues. CDR3 nucleotide sequence: TGTGCCAGCAGCTTAGAACAGGGGAATGGCTACACCTTC. Translated: CASSLEQGNGYTF.

V gene TRBV29-1 combines with J gene TRBJ2-1, with 7 bases fitting TRBD2. Germline V lookup: CDR1 SQVTM, CDR2 ANQGSEA. Trimming removed 7 bases from V and 4 bases from J; junction bases left unmatched: 13. This CDR3 contains 15 residues. The chain's CDR3 is CSAAGGLENYNEQFF. CDR3 nucleotide sequence: TGCAGCGCCGCAGGAGGACTAGAGAATTACAATGAGCAGTTCTTC.

This chain connects TRBV5-1 to TRBJ1-5; D gene unclear. The CDR3 runs 14 residues. From germline, CDR1 is SGHRS and CDR2 YFSETQ. The V end lost 0 bases, the J end lost 2 bases, and 6 bases lay between the germline ends. The CDR3 here is CASSLEGGNQPQHF. Here the CDR3 DNA reads TGCGCCAGCAGCTTGGAAGGAGGCAATCAGCCCCAGCATTTT.

The CDR3 DNA reads TGTGCCAGCAGGCCATCCGGGGGCTCTTATAATTCACCCCTCCACTTT. Amino acids: CASRPSGGSYNSPLHF. The chain is built from TRBV5-4 and TRBJ1-6; tentative D call: TRBD1 (6 bases). This CDR3 comprises 16 residues. V dropped 5 bases and J dropped 4 bases, with 16 bases sitting between them. Per germline, CDR1 SGHNT and CDR2 YYREEE (reference sequence).

The V and J genes are TRBV27 and TRBJ2-7, with unresolved D. Trimming pared 4 bases from V and 7 bases from J, leaving 14 bases between. This CDR3 has 13 amino acids. Looked up from germline, CDR1 is MNHEY and CDR2 is SMNVEV (reference sequence). The CDR3 protein is CASSYTQTREQYF. The CDR3, as DNA: TGTGCCAGCAGTTACACCCAGACCCGGGAGCAGTACTTC.

V usage is TRBV5-6 and J usage is TRBJ1-1; the match to TRBD1 covers 7 bases. Trimming cost V 4 bases and J 1 base; bases outside gene matches: 13. The CDR3 runs to 17 residues. CDR1 and CDR2 from the germline V gene are SGHDT and YYEEEE. The DNA for the CDR3 is TGTGCCAGCAGCCTCGGCCCAACTTCAGGGGGGAACACTGAAGCTTTCTTT. Translation: CASSLGPTSGGNTEAFF.

This clone appeared a single time. The chain combines TRBV11-2 with TRBJ2-3; D possibly corresponds to TRBD1 (6 bases). The CDR3 extends over 16 amino acids. Per germline, CDR1 SGHAT and CDR2 FQNNGV. Between the trimmed V and J ends, which lost 0 bases and 7 bases, there was a span of 17 bases. The CDR3 loop reads CASSLDLPLGAHTQYF. CDR3 DNA: TGTGCCAGCAGCTTAGATCTCCCCCTGGGGGCGCATACGCAGTATTTT.

This clone was detected a few times. The genes are TRBV19 and TRBJ1-2; D is undetermined. V lost 0 bases to trimming and J lost 0 bases, with 8 bases between them. Germline CDR1 reads LNHDA; CDR2 reads SQIVND (reference sequence). The CDR3 is 15 amino acids. The CDR3 loop reads CASSIDMQTNYGYTF. Written as DNA, the CDR3 is TGTGCCAGTAGTATAGATATGCAGACTAACTATGGCTACACCTTC.

The chain carries TRBV5-6 and TRBJ1-1; D call uncertain. Germline V gives CDR1 SGHDT, CDR2 YYEEEE. V lost 2 bases, J lost 4 bases, and 12 bases lay in between. The length of the CDR3 is 14 residues. The CDR3 spells CASSFGRLVTEAFF. In nucleotides, the CDR3 is TGTGCCAGCAGCTTCGGCAGGCTTGTCACTGAAGCTTTCTTT.

This clone appeared once. This sequence joins TRBV2 and TRBJ2-1; 13 bases match TRBD2. Germline V gives CDR1 SNHLY, CDR2 FYNNEI. This CDR3 is built from 16 residues. Trimming cost V 6 bases and J 4 bases; bases outside gene matches: 6. For the CDR3, the DNA is TGTGCCAGCAGCCCGGGACTAGCGGGGATTTACAATGAGCAGTTCTTC. Its translation is CASSPGLAGIYNEQFF. Full variable domain (missing parts from reference TRBV2 and TRBJ2-1): EPEVTQTPSHQVTQMGQEVILRCVPISNHLYFYWYRQILGQKVEFLVSFYNNEISEKSEIFDDQFSVERPDGSNFTLKIRSTKLEDSAMYFCASSPGLAGIYNEQFFGPGTRLTVL.